This T cell receptor (beta chain) was recorded in a study of identical twins (dated by TCRdb to 2016 to 2017). Regarding the research as a whole: To test whether fetal clonotypes persist, this study deep-sequenced TCR alpha and beta repertoires from monozygotic twins, from unrelated adults of various ages, and from cord blood. To rule out contamination, replicate twin experiments were performed at different times with different library preparation protocols.

Reading from cysteine to phenylalanine, the CDR3 counts 16 amino acids. Just the 48-base CDR3 DNA is kept, in frame starting at base 1. V ends up 5 bases short and J 5 bases short, with an unmatched junction base count of 13. This clonotype was counted many times. No antigen is known for it. Per-base qualities were not stored, and no clone one base away is much larger. The full study reports these points: Compared with coincidental sharing between unrelated individuals, an excess of low generation-probability sequences was observed among out-of-frame TCR alpha sequences shared between twins. Fewer insertions were carried by abundant cord blood beta clonotypes; a weaker similar trend was observed in young adult naive repertoires, while no such trend was observed in memory repertoires. In monozygotic twins, recombination models systematically underestimated out-of-frame TCR alpha sharing, but the models matched the sharing seen between unrelated individuals. In beta out-of-frame sequences, excess twin sharing was weaker, because having fewer shared sequences lowered the signal-to-noise ratio. Invariant T cells such as MAIT and iNKT could partly confound zero-insertion analyses, although diverse VJ usage argued against such confounding for most clonotypes. Conclusions relied on cross-sectional statistical analysis, since the same donors could not be followed over many years.

All donors were healthy Caucasians. The twin cohort consisted of three pairs of female monozygotic twins, all aged roughly 18 to 29 years. Positive isolation kits from Invitrogen were used to isolate CD4+ and CD8+ T cell populations. The library relied on 5' RACE. Sequenced on an Illumina HiSeq 2000. Template switching added a universal primer binding site, and the final cDNA carried a unique molecular identifier that allowed TCR cDNA molecules to be counted accurately. Specific primers in the conserved constant-segment region were used to synthesize first-strand cDNA for TCR alpha and beta chains. To control for contamination, every cDNA library was double barcoded, receiving both a SMART-Mk sample barcode and Illumina barcodes. TruSeq adapter sequences, together with Illumina sample barcodes, were added in two successive PCR steps. Sequencing of the TCR alpha and beta cDNA libraries was done on the Illumina HiSeq platform using custom primers. Per the source publication's procedure: MiGEC was used to process raw reads and extract unique molecular identifiers, and MiXCR was used to find CDR3 positions. Recombination models were inferred per individual with the repgenHMM and IGoR tools using an EM algorithm. Shared clonotype analysis was performed with the tcR package in R, normalizing sharing by the product of cloneset sizes. To study raw recombination without the effects of thymic and clonal selection, out-of-frame nonproductive sequences were analyzed. TCRdb passed the public sequencing reads through fastp at Q25 and MiXCR, retaining productive beta sequences. Identical CDR3 protein sequences are pooled into one entry, listed with their most common genes and DNA. The V and J calls were determined by TCRdb, not by the authors. The table for this sample lists hundreds of thousands of distinct CDR3 sequences; about 12% of them were counted only once. The ten largest clones represent around 7.8% of the sample.

These data were also filed under a second study, of yellow fever vaccine responses in identical twins. The second paper further reports: According to the authors, the vaccine-induced T cell response in identical twins seemed to be partly convergent and partly specific to each individual. Focusing on identical twins, the study followed the T cell clones that responded to the vaccine, and did so with precision.

The TCR comes from a woman in her late teens or twenties in good health. Sample: CD8+ T cells sorted from blood. The rearrangement combines TRBV12-3 or TRBV12-4 with TRBJ2-5, with 8 bases in between that match TRBD2. Read as DNA, the sequence is TGTGCCAGCAGTCCCCGGAGTAGCGGGGTATATGAGACCCAGTACTTC. It specifies CASSPRSSGVYETQYF.